The TCR beta chain described here comes from a study of blood T cell repertoires in COVID-19. Study context: Donors in the United States, Italy and Spain gave samples during acute or convalescent COVID-19. Nucleic acid was either cDNA or gDNA, and it came from T cells, B-cell-depleted T cells, or PBMCs.

The V and J ends lost 6 bases and 6 bases, in that order; junction bases with no gene match: 4. Germline CDR1 SQVTM, CDR2 ANQGSEA. This CDR3 region has 13 residues. In the original analysis: Amplification of reference gene primers was used by the study to estimate nucleated cell counts. Only in-frame clones appear in the TCRdb table, and some are missing; sequencing was by immunoSEQ multiplex PCR. The V and J calls and clone size are taken from that table; D and trimming were inferred from the DNA. The sample gives approximately 250,000 clones, approximately 86% of which show up once; almost 2% is in the top ten.

Sequencing used peripheral blood. V gene TRBV29-1 combines with J gene TRBJ1-6; 8 bases are a match to TRBD1. The clonotype originates from a man in his thirties or forties with active or convalescent COVID-19. The chain's CDR3 is CSVKGQGNSPLHF. DNA of the CDR3: TGCAGCGTGAAAGGACAGGGTAATTCACCCCTCCACTTT.